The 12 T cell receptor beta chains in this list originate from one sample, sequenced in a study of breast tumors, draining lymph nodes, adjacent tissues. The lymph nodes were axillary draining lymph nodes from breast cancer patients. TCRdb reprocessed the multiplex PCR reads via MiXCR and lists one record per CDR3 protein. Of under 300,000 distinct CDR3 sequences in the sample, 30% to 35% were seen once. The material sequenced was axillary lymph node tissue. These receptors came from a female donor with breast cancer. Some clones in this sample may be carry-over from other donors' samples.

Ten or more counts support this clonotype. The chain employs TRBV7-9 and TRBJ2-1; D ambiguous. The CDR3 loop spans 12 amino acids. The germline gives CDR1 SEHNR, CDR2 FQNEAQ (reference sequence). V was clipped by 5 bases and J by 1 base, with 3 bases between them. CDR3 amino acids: CASSPSYNEQFF. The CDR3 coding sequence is TGTGCCAGCAGCCCATCCTACAATGAGCAGTTCTTC.

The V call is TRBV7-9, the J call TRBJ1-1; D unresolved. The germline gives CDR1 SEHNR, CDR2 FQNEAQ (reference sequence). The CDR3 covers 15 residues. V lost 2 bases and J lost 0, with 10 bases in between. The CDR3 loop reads CASSLTGAMNTEAFF. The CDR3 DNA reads TGTGCCAGCAGCTTAACGGGAGCCATGAACACTGAAGCTTTCTTT.

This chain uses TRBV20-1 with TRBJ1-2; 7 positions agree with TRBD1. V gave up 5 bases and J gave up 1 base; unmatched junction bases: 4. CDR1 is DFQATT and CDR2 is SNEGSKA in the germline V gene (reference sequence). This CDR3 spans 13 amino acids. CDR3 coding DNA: TGCAGTGCTTACAGGGGATATAACTATGGCTACACCTTC. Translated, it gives CSAYRGYNYGYTF.

The CDR3 loop reads CASSQGMAKNIQYF. For the CDR3, the DNA is TGTGCCAGCAGCCAGGGGATGGCCAAAAACATTCAGTACTTC. The V gene is TRBV4-2, the J gene TRBJ2-4; D uncertain. Per the germline V gene, CDR1 is LGHNA and CDR2 is YNFKEQ. Between the trimmed V and J ends, which lost 3 bases and 1 base, there was a span of 7 bases. CDR3 length equals 14 residues.

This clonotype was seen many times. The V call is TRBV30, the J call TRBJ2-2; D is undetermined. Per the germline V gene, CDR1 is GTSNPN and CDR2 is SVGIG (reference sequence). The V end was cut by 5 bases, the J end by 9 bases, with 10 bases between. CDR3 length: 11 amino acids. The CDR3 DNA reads TGTGCCTGGGGTAACATCAGGGAGCTGTTTTTT. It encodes CAWGNIRELFF.

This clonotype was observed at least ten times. CDR3 residues: CASSSSGKRGQPQHF. The CDR3 nucleotides are TGTGCCAGCAGCTCCTCCGGTAAGCGTGGTCAGCCCCAGCATTTT. The chain combines TRBV7-2 with TRBJ1-5; D remains ambiguous. CDR1 is SGHTA and CDR2 is FQGNSA in the germline V gene. The CDR3 spans 15 residues. V was clipped by 4 bases and J by 6 bases, with 16 bases between them.

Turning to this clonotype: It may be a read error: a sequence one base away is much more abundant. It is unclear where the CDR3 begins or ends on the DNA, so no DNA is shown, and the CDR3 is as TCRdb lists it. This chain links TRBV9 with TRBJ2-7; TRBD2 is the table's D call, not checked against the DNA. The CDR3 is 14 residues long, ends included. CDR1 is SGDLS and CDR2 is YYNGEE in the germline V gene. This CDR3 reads CASSVGTGSYKQSF.

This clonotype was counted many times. The CDR3 protein is CASRPGNTGELFF. The CDR3 region has the DNA TGTGCCAGCCGTCCGGGTAACACCGGGGAGCTGTTTTTT. The chain joins TRBV12-3 or TRBV12-4 to TRBJ2-2; D unclear. V lost 8 bases to trimming and J lost 2 bases, with 9 bases between them. CDR3 length: 13 amino acids.

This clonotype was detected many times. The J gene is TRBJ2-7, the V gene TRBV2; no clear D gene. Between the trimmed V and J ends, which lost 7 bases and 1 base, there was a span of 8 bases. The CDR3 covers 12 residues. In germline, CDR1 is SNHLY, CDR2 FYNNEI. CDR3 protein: CASTPESYEQYF. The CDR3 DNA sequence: TGTGCCAGCACCCCAGAATCCTACGAGCAGTACTTC.

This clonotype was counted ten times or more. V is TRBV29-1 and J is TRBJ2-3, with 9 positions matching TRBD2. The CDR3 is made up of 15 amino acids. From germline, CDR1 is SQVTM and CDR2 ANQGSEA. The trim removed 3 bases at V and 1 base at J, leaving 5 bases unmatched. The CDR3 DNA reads TGCAGCGTTGAGGGCGGGAGGGGGGGCACAGATACGCAGTATTTT. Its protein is CSVEGGRGGTDTQYF.

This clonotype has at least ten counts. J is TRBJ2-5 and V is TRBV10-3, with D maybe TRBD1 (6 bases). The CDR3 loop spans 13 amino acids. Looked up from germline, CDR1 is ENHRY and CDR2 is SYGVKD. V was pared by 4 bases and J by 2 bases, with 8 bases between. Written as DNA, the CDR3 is TGTGCCATCAGTGGCGGACAGCAAGAGACCCAGTACTTC. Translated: CAISGGQQETQYF.

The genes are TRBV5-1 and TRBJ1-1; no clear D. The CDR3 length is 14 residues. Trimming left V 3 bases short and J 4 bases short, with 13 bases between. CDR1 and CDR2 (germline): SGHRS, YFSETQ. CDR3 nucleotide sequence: TGCGCCAGCAGCTCCGAGGGAGGATTCACTGAAGCTTTCTTT. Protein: CASSSEGGFTEAFF. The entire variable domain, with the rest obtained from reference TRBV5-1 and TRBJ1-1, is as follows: KAGVTQTPRYLIKTRGQQVTLSCSPISGHRSVSWYQQTPGQGLQFLFEYFSETQRNKGNFPGRFSGRQFSNSRSEMNVSTLELGDSALYLCASSSEGGFTEAFFGQGTRLTVV.